Below, 7 T cell receptor beta chains from the same sample are listed, as sequenced in a study of shared clonotypes between healthy human individuals. Using immunoSEQ multiplex PCR, the repertoire was profiled, and TCRdb retains in-frame clones only, with some absent. Here the sample spans 2 million to 2.5 million clones, around 96% being singletons. Selected positively for CCR7 and CD45RO-negative, naive CD8 cells excluded terminally differentiated effector memory CD45RA+ cells. The sequencing sample was made of naive CD8+ T cells sorted from blood. These receptors came from a man aged 18 to 29 in good health.

The chain uses TRBV4-3 and TRBJ2-2; unclear D gene. Per germline, CDR1 LGHNA and CDR2 YSLEER. The CDR3 is 17 amino acids. Trimming removed 0 bases from V and 3 bases from J, with 14 bases in between. The CDR3 loop is CASSQEVGLEDTGELFF. The CDR3 region has the DNA TGCGCCAGCAGCCAAGAAGTCGGCCTCGAGGACACCGGGGAGCTGTTTTTT.

This clone has only one observation. This chain connects TRBV5-5 to TRBJ1-4; D is undetermined. V was shortened by 2 bases and J by 6 bases, with 11 bases between the two germline ends. Germline CDR1 reads SGHKS; CDR2 reads YYEKEE (reference sequence). This CDR3 spans 14 amino acids. The CDR3 DNA follows: TGTGCCAGCAGCTTCCTAGGGCTGGATGAAAAACTGTTTTTT. Protein: CASSFLGLDEKLFF. Drawing the rest from reference TRBV5-5 and TRBJ1-4, the complete variable domain is DAGVTQSPTHLIKTRGQQVTLRCSPISGHKSVSWYQQVLGQGPQFIFQYYEKEERGRGNFPDRFSARQFPNYSSELNVNALLLGDSALYLCASSFLGLDEKLFFGSGTQLSVL.

The J gene is TRBJ2-7, the V gene TRBV6-1, with D possibly being TRBD1 (5 bases). CDR3 size: 15 residues. Deletions cut 6 bases from V and 2 bases from J, with 17 bases between. CDR1 and CDR2 from the germline V gene are MNHNS and SASEGT. The CDR3 sequence: CASSLRAGNPYEQYF. The DNA for the CDR3 is TGTGCCAGCAGCCTCAGGGCAGGGAATCCCTACGAGCAGTACTTC.

Note on this clone: The same CDR3 is also encoded by other DNA sequences in this sample. The rearrangement joins TRBV4-2 to TRBJ2-7; 7 bases align to TRBD1. Germline assignment: CDR1 LGHNA and CDR2 YNFKEQ. The CDR3 is made up of 14 amino acids. V trimming: 1 base; J trimming: 4 bases; junction bases outside the gene matches: 4. The CDR3 DNA sequence: TGTGCCAGCAGCCAAGGGGACAGCTCGTACGAGCAGTACTTC. Protein sequence: CASSQGDSSYEQYF.

The V call is TRBV7-2, the J call TRBJ2-7, with 7 bases aligning to TRBD1. The germline V gene encodes CDR1 SGHTA and CDR2 FQGNSA. V shed 4 bases and J 1 base; nucleotides not matched to a gene: 10. The CDR3 consists of 16 residues. CDR3 DNA sequence: TGTGCCAGCAGCTCCCCGACAGGGTCAAAGTCCTACGAGCAGTACTTC. This codes for CASSSPTGSKSYEQYF.

The CDR3 loop is CASSLGDRWDTEAFF. The CDR3 nucleotides read TGTGCCAGCAGCTTGGGCGACAGGTGGGACACTGAAGCTTTCTTT. The rearrangement uses TRBV5-6 and TRBJ1-1; TRBD1 might be the D (6 bases). With 0 bases removed from V and 3 bases from J, the gap between germline ends came to 12 bases. Germline-derived CDR1 and CDR2 are SGHDT and YYEEEE. The CDR3 contains 15 residues.

This sequence joins TRBV12-5 and TRBJ1-5, with 7 bases fitting TRBD1. The CDR3 extends over 16 amino acids. Germline V gene data show CDR1 as LGHNT and CDR2 as FRNRAP. After removal of 7 bases from V and 11 bases from J, the junction contained 20 bases not matched to a gene. CDR3 protein: CASARQERDSIFTQHF. For the CDR3, the DNA is TGTGCTAGTGCCCGTCAAGAGCGGGACAGCATCTTCACCCAGCATTTT.